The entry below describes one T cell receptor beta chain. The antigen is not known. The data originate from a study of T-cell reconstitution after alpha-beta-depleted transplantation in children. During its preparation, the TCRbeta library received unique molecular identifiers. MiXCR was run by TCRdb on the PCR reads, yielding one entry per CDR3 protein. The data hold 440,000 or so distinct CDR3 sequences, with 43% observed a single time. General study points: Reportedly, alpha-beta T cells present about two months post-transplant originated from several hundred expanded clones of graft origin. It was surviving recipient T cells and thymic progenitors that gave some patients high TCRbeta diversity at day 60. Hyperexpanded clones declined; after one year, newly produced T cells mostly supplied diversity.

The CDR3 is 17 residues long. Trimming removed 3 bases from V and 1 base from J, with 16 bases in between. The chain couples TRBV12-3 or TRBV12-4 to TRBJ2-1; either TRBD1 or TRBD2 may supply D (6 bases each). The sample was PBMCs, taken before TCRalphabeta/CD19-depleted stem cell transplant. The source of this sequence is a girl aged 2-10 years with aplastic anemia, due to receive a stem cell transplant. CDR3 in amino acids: CASSFRYGGQSYNEQFF. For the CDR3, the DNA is TGTGCCAGCAGTTTTCGGTACGGGGGCCAGTCCTACAATGAGCAGTTCTTC.